This T cell receptor beta chain was identified during a study of technical replicates of blood from a handful of donors. TCRdb keeps only in-frame clones here, not all; method: immunoSEQ multiplex PCR. The table lists 84,000 or so clones, 93% of them singletons. The CDR3 loop spans 16 amino acids. V lost 2 bases, J lost 4 bases, and 7 bases stayed unmatched. Per germline, CDR1 MNHEY and CDR2 SVGAGI. The origin of this receptor is a human donor in good health. Sequenced material: T cells isolated from PBMCs. This sequence joins TRBV6-5 and TRBJ1-3; 8 nucleotides agree with TRBD1. The CDR3 DNA reads TGTGCCAGCAGTTACAGGTCGCAGGGGGCGGGAAACACCATATATTTT. Its protein is CASSYRSQGAGNTIYF.